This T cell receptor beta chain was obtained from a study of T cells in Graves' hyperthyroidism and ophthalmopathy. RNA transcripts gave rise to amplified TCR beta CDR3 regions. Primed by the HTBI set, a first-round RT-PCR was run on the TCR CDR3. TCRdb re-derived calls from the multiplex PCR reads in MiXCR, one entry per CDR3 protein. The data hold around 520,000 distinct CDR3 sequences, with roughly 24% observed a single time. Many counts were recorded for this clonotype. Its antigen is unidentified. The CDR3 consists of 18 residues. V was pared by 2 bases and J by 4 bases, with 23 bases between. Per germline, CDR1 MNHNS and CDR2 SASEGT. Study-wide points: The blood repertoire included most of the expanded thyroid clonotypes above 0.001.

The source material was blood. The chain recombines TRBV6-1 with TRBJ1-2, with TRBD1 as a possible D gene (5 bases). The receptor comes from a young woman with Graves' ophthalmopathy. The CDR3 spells CASSESQPGRRIRYGYTF. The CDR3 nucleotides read TGTGCCAGCAGTGAATCCCAGCCGGGACGGAGGATACGCTATGGCTACACCTTC.